This passage covers 28 T cell receptor beta chains from one sample sequenced in a study of shared clonotypes between healthy human individuals. Profiled with immunoSEQ multiplex PCR; TCRdb holds only in-frame clones, not every one. The sample yields 2 million to 2.5 million clones, 90% to 97% seen once. Material: naive CD4+ T cells sorted from blood. Subset in this sample: CD45RA+ positively selected. These TCRs come from a man younger than 30 in good health.

The chain recombines TRBV28 with TRBJ1-4; D is undetermined. The germline gives CDR1 MDHEN, CDR2 SYDVKM. The CDR3 totals 13 residues. V was shortened by 8 bases and J by 7 bases, with 14 bases between the two germline ends. The CDR3 sequence: CASHFQVGEKLFF. The CDR3 DNA reads TGTGCCAGCCATTTCCAGGTTGGTGAAAAACTGTTTTTT.

This chain uses TRBV6-1 with TRBJ2-7; 8 nucleotides agree with TRBD1. V lost 7 bases to trimming and J lost 2 bases; unmatched junction nucleotides: 7. The CDR3 is 14 amino acids. The V gene's germline CDR1 is MNHNS and CDR2 SASEGT. The CDR3 here is CASTLIQGAYEQYF. The CDR3, as DNA: TGTGCCAGCACTCTGATACAGGGGGCCTACGAGCAGTACTTC.

The rearrangement joins TRBV18 to TRBJ2-2, with 7 bases identical to TRBD1. The ends lost 3 bases at V and 0 bases at J; junction bases unmatched: 4. Germline V gene lookup returns CDR1 KGHSH and CDR2 LQKENI. The CDR3 length is 16 residues. This CDR3 reads CASSPGQAANTGELFF. The CDR3 DNA reads TGTGCCAGCTCACCTGGACAGGCCGCGAACACCGGGGAGCTGTTTTTT.

The rearrangement joins TRBV7-2 to TRBJ1-2, with 7 bases identical to TRBD1. CDR3 size: 14 residues. Germline CDR1 and CDR2: SGHTA and FQGNSA. J gave up 2 bases and V 5 bases, and 5 bases lay outside the gene matches. The CDR3 is CASSAGTENYGYTF. For the CDR3, the DNA is TGTGCCAGCAGCGCCGGGACAGAGAACTATGGCTACACCTTC.

V gene TRBV5-6 combines with J gene TRBJ2-7; no definite D call. Germline V gene sequence: CDR1 SGHDT, CDR2 YYEEEE. The V gene lost 0 bases and the J gene lost 5 bases, with 9 bases spanning the gap. The CDR3 runs 13 residues. In nucleotides, the CDR3 is TGTGCCAGCAGCTTGGTAGGACGGAACGAGCAGTACTTC. Translated: CASSLVGRNEQYF.

The chain combines TRBV7-9 with TRBJ2-6, with D possibly matching TRBD1 (6 bases). Germline-derived CDR1 and CDR2 are SEHNR and FQNEAQ (reference sequence). The CDR3 covers 19 residues. V shed 3 bases and J shed 0 bases, with 18 bases lying between them. As DNA, the CDR3 is TGTGCCAGCAGCTTGGGGACACAATTCTGGAGCTCTGGGGCCAACGTCCTGACTTTC. Translation: CASSLGTQFWSSGANVLTF. The whole variable domain, remainder taken from reference TRBV7-9 and TRBJ2-6, is DTGVSQNPRHKITKRGQNVTFRCDPISEHNRLYWYRQTLGQGPEFLTYFQNEAQLEKSRLLSDRFSAERPKGSFSTLEIQRTEQGDSAMYLCASSLGTQFWSSGANVLTFGAGSRLTVL.

The V gene is TRBV28, the J gene TRBJ1-5; D call uncertain. There are 12 residues in the CDR3. The germline V gene has CDR1 MDHEN and CDR2 SYDVKM. The V gene lost 6 bases and the J gene lost 7 bases, with 10 bases spanning the gap. The DNA of the CDR3 is TGTGCCAGCAGCGACCCCCTCCAGCCCCAGCATTTT. This encodes CASSDPLQPQHF.

The chain couples TRBV4-2 to TRBJ2-6; D not resolved. CDR3 length: 17 residues. Per germline, CDR1 LGHNA and CDR2 YNFKEQ. The V end was cut by 1 base, the J end by 0 bases, with 10 bases between. CDR3 bases: TGTGCCAGCAGCCAAGTATTAGAATACTCTGGGGCCAACGTCCTGACTTTC. Translated, it gives CASSQVLEYSGANVLTF.

In its sample, this clone was seen once. The rearrangement uses TRBV5-5 and TRBJ1-2; tentative D call: TRBD1 (5 bases). CDR1 is SGHKS, CDR2 YYEKEE, per germline (reference sequence). V lost 1 base and J lost 8, with 12 bases in between. This CDR3 is built from 13 residues. The CDR3 reads CASSLQGAGGYTF. Here the CDR3 DNA reads TGTGCCAGCAGCTTGCAAGGGGCCGGGGGCTACACCTTC.

V usage is TRBV6-1 and J usage is TRBJ2-7; the match to TRBD1 covers 8 bases. The CDR3 is made up of 14 amino acids. Germline-derived CDR1 and CDR2 are MNHNS and SASEGT. The V and J ends lost 4 bases and 6 bases, in that order; junction bases with no gene match: 8. CDR3 sequence (DNA): TGTGCCAGCAGTGGACAGGGGCCCCGAGGCGAGCAGTACTTC. Translated: CASSGQGPRGEQYF.

This clone was recorded only once. The rearrangement uses TRBV6-5 and TRBJ1-2, with 7 bases matching TRBD1. This CDR3 region has 15 residues. V was pared by 0 bases and J by 3 bases, with 4 bases of the junction left unmatched. Germline V CDR1 and CDR2: MNHEY, SVGAGI. CDR3 residues: CASSYSDRSYYGYTF. CDR3 coding DNA: TGTGCCAGCAGTTACTCGGACAGGTCGTACTATGGCTACACCTTC.

This chain uses TRBV1 with TRBJ1-1. TRBV1 is termed a pseudogene. The CDR3 sequence is 15 residues long. CDR3 region: CTSSQDGGRGTEAFF. In DNA form, the CDR3 reads TGCACCAGCAGCCAAGATGGGGGACGGGGCACTGAAGCTTTCTTT.

On this clone itself: Other DNA sequences from this sample encode an identical CDR3 as well. The chain employs TRBV28 and TRBJ1-2, with a tentative D call TRBD1 (6 bases). The CDR3 is 13 amino acids. Trimming stripped 6 bases from V and 5 bases from J, with 13 bases between. Germline V gene sequence: CDR1 MDHEN, CDR2 SYDVKM. The CDR3 bases are TGTGCCAGCAGAACAGGAGGGGGGTATGGCTACACCTTC. This sequence encodes CASRTGGGYGYTF.

This chain uses TRBV2 with TRBJ1-1; D ambiguous. Germline CDR1 SNHLY, CDR2 FYNNEI. There are 14 residues in the CDR3. Between the trimmed V and J ends, which lost 3 bases and 4 bases, there was a span of 12 bases. As DNA, the CDR3 is TGTGCCAGCAGTGATAAGGGCCTGAGCACTGAAGCTTTCTTT. It translates to CASSDKGLSTEAFF.

V and J are TRBV7-2 and TRBJ1-4, with D unresolved. With 5 bases removed from V and 5 bases from J, the gap between germline ends came to 9 bases. Germline lookup yields CDR1 SGHTA and CDR2 FQGNSA. This CDR3 is built from 13 residues. CDR3 in amino acids: CASSPLGNEKLFF. For the CDR3, the DNA is TGTGCCAGCAGCCCCCTGGGAAATGAAAAACTGTTTTTT. The whole variable domain, filled in from reference TRBV7-2 and TRBJ1-4, reads GAGVSQSPSNKVTEKGKDVELRCDPISGHTALYWYRQSLGQGLEFLIYFQGNSAPDKSGLPSDRFSAERTGGSVSTLTIQRTQQEDSAVYLCASSPLGNEKLFFGSGTQLSVL.

As for this clone: The junction departs from the called germline gene at one end, perhaps through a read error. This chain joins TRBV7-7 and TRBJ2-2; 14 positions match TRBD2. This CDR3 has 18 amino acids. Looked up from germline, CDR1 is SSHAT and CDR2 is FNYEAQ (reference sequence). The CDR3 reads CASSRTSGGIENTGELFF. CDR3 nucleotide sequence: TGTGCTAGCAGTAGGACTAGCGGGGGGATCGAAAACACCGGGGAGCTGTTTTTT.

The chain couples TRBV19 to TRBJ2-5, with D perhaps TRBD1 (6 bases). Trimming shortened V by 5 bases and J by 5 bases, and 12 bases separated the two germline ends. Germline V lookup: CDR1 LNHDA, CDR2 SQIVND (reference sequence). This CDR3 has 13 amino acids. The DNA of the CDR3 is TGTGCCAGTAGTTCACAGGGTTGGGAGACCCAGTACTTC. Encoded protein: CASSSQGWETQYF.

The V and J genes are TRBV9 and TRBJ2-7; no firm D call. Germline CDR1 reads SGDLS; CDR2 reads YYNGEE. The CDR3 consists of 15 residues. With 0 bases removed from V and 4 bases from J, the gap between germline ends came to 14 bases. The CDR3 sequence is CASSVVRHPFYEQYF. In DNA form, the CDR3 reads TGTGCCAGCAGCGTAGTTCGACATCCCTTTTACGAGCAGTACTTC.

The rearrangement joins TRBV7-8 to TRBJ2-7; a possible D gene is TRBD1 (8 bases). The V end was cut by 5 bases, the J end by 6 bases, with 14 bases between. In germline, CDR1 is SGHVS, CDR2 FQNEAQ. This CDR3 has 13 residues. CDR3 region: CASSQDREGEQYF. Here the CDR3 DNA reads TGTGCCAGCAGCCAGGACAGGGAGGGCGAGCAGTACTTC.

This rearrangement joins TRBV10-3 to TRBJ2-7, with no clear D. The CDR3 length is 13 residues. CDR1 ENHRY and CDR2 SYGVKD come from the germline V gene. Trimming took 6 bases from V and 0 from J, leaving 9 bases between them. In DNA, the CDR3 is TGTGCCATCAGGGCTCTGAGCTCCTACGAGCAGTACTTC. As protein: CAIRALSSYEQYF.

Note on this clone: The CDR3 does not end in the conserved phenylalanine or tryptophan, so this is likely a read error. This chain uses TRBV5-1 with TRBJ1-2, with D possibly matching TRBD1 (5 bases). Germline CDR1 reads SGHRS; CDR2 reads YFSETQ. The CDR3 loop spans 12 amino acids. CDR3 in amino acids: CASSFDSNGYTL. DNA for the CDR3: TGCGCTAGCAGCTTTGACAGCAATGGCTACACCCTC.

The CDR3 DNA reads as TGTGCCACCAGCAGAGGTGGGTACCCCACTGAAGCTTTCTTT. Translating it yields CATSRGGYPTEAFF. The gene calls are TRBV15 and TRBJ1-1; D gene uncertain. CDR3 size: 14 residues. Trimming shortened V by 1 base and J by 4 bases, and 10 bases separated the two germline ends. Germline V CDR1 and CDR2: LNHNV, YYDKDF (reference sequence). Full variable domain (outside the CDR3, taken from reference TRBV15 and TRBJ1-1): DAMVIQNPRYQVTQFGKPVTLSCSQTLNHNVMYWYQQKSSQAPKLLFHYYDKDFNNEADTPDNFQSRRPNTSFCFLDIRSPGLGDTAMYLCATSRGGYPTEAFFGQGTRLTVV.

This rearrangement joins TRBV5-1 to TRBJ1-1; D is unclear. The germline V and J ends were trimmed by 3 bases and 4 bases, with 10 bases remaining between them. Germline CDR1 SGHRS, CDR2 YFSETQ. This CDR3 has 13 amino acids. CDR3 sequence (DNA): TGCGCCAGCAGCTGGGTCGAGGGCACTGAAGCTTTCTTT. This gives the protein CASSWVEGTEAFF.

The chain uses TRBV5-1 and TRBJ2-7; TRBD2 matches at 7 bases. The germline gives CDR1 SGHRS, CDR2 YFSETQ. J gave up 2 bases and V 6 bases, and 11 bases lay outside the gene matches. The CDR3 runs to 15 residues. DNA for the CDR3: TGCGCCAGCACCCTGGGGGACTACTCTACCTACGAGCAGTACTTC. Protein sequence: CASTLGDYSTYEQYF.

The chain links TRBV9 to TRBJ2-2, with TRBD2 matching over 7 bases. The CDR3 is made up of 15 amino acids. Germline V gene sequence: CDR1 SGDLS, CDR2 YYNGEE. V lost 3 bases, J lost 4 bases, and 6 bases stayed unmatched. The CDR3 nucleotides are TGTGCCAGCAGCGGAACGGGGGGATCCACCGGGGAGCTGTTTTTT. This translates into CASSGTGGSTGELFF.

V and J are TRBV10-3 and TRBJ1-4, with D perhaps matching TRBD1 (6 bases). CDR1 and CDR2 from the germline V gene are ENHRY and SYGVKD. V was clipped by 0 bases and J by 7 bases, with 12 bases between them. The CDR3 is made up of 15 amino acids. The CDR3 reads CAISESTGLGEKLFF. DNA for the CDR3: TGTGCCATCAGTGAGTCGACAGGTCTGGGTGAAAAACTGTTTTTT.

This rearrangement joins TRBV6-5 to TRBJ2-1, with 7 positions matching TRBD2. The CDR3 has 15 residues. The germline gives CDR1 MNHEY, CDR2 SVGAGI. The J segment lost 1 base and the V segment lost 3 bases, leaving 3 bases of the junction unmatched. The CDR3 loop is CASSYQRDSYNEQFF. DNA for the CDR3: TGTGCCAGCAGTTATCAGCGGGATTCCTACAATGAGCAGTTCTTC.

The chain is built from TRBV28 and TRBJ2-5, with TRBD1 matching over 9 bases. With V trimmed by 11 bases and J by 5 bases, 9 bases remained unmatched. The V gene's germline CDR1 is MDHEN and CDR2 SYDVKM. CDR3 length: 13 residues. The CDR3 DNA is TGTGCCTGGGGGACAGGGCCTGGGGAGACCCAGTACTTC. This codes for CAWGTGPGETQYF.